Shown below are 22 T cell receptor beta chains from a single sample sequenced in a study of blood T cell repertoires in COVID-19. Only in-frame clones appear in the TCRdb table, and some are missing; sequencing was by immunoSEQ multiplex PCR. There are about 390,000 clones in the sample; about 86% occur only once, and roughly a tenth lies in the top ten. Sequencing was carried out using PBMCs or T cells enriched from blood (not recorded which). All receptors come from a woman aged 50 to 60 who had recovered from COVID-19.

The chain links TRBV27 to TRBJ1-5; D ambiguous. Germline V lookup: CDR1 MNHEY, CDR2 SMNVEV (reference sequence). V lost 1 base to trimming and J lost 5 bases, with 6 bases between them. The CDR3 runs to 13 residues. The CDR3 protein is CASSLFGDQPQHF. In DNA, the CDR3 is TGTGCCAGCAGTTTATTTGGAGATCAGCCCCAGCATTTT.

The chain uses TRBV5-1 and TRBJ1-4; tentatively, D is TRBD1 (5 bases). Germline V gives CDR1 SGHRS, CDR2 YFSETQ. The CDR3 sequence is 17 residues long. V lost 4 bases, J lost 4 bases, and 20 bases lay in between. This chain's CDR3 is CASSTRGQPNGNEKLFF. CDR3 bases: TGCGCCAGCAGCACAAGGGGCCAACCCAATGGTAATGAAAAACTGTTTTTT.

The chain combines TRBV18 with TRBJ2-2; no firm D call. Between the trimmed V and J ends, which lost 3 bases and 3 bases, there was a span of 2 bases. Germline V gene lookup returns CDR1 KGHSH and CDR2 LQKENI. The CDR3 has 12 amino acids. CDR3 nucleotides: TGTGCCAGCTCACCCTACACCGGGGAGCTGTTTTTT. It specifies CASSPYTGELFF.

The chain links TRBV19 to TRBJ1-2, with 7 bases identical to TRBD1. The CDR3 is 13 amino acids. J lost 12 bases, V lost 0 bases, and 7 bases had no gene match. Germline V gene sequence: CDR1 LNHDA, CDR2 SQIVND (reference sequence). The CDR3 sequence is CASSIDSEGANTF. The CDR3 nucleotides are TGTGCCAGTAGTATAGATTCAGAGGGGGCGAACACCTTC. The variable domain in full, with the rest retrieved from reference TRBV19 and TRBJ1-2, is DGGITQSPKYLFRKEGQNVTLSCEQNLNHDAMYWYRQDPGQGLRLIYYSQIVNDFQKGDIAEGYSVSREKKESFPLTVTSAQKNPTAFYLCASSIDSEGANTFGSGTRLTVV.

CDR3 nucleotide sequence: TGCGCCAGCAGCCAAGATCAGGGGGAAAATTCACCCCTCCACTTT. This translates into CASSQDQGENSPLHF. The chain uses TRBV4-3 and TRBJ1-6, with 7 positions matching TRBD1. Germline-derived CDR1 and CDR2 are LGHNA and YSLEER. After removal of 0 bases from V and 7 bases from J, the junction contained 3 bases not matched to a gene. The CDR3 extends over 15 amino acids.

This chain connects TRBV10-3 to TRBJ1-2, with unresolved D. The ends were cut back, 0 bases at V and 5 bases at J, with 10 bases in the middle. Germline lookup yields CDR1 ENHRY and CDR2 SYGVKD. There are 14 residues in the CDR3. The CDR3 here is CAISESREKYGYTF. CDR3 coding DNA: TGTGCCATCAGTGAGTCGAGGGAAAAGTATGGCTACACCTTC.

The chain carries TRBV3-1 (or the pseudogene TRBV3-2) and TRBJ2-5; TRBD2 matches 8 bases. Trimming cost V 0 bases and J 2 bases; bases outside gene matches: 2. Germline V gives CDR1 LGHDT, CDR2 YNNKEL (reference sequence). The CDR3 is made up of 15 amino acids. Here the CDR3 DNA reads TGTGCCAGCAGCCAAGAAAGACTAGCGCAAGAGACCCAGTACTTC. As protein: CASSQERLAQETQYF.

Details on this clone: The junction shows a germline mismatch at one end, possibly a read error. The chain recombines TRBV7-9 with TRBJ2-2; D is perhaps TRBD1 (5 bases). The CDR3 runs to 17 residues. Germline loops: CDR1 SEHNR, CDR2 FQNEAQ (reference sequence). CDR3 loop: CATSTRLGQMNTGELFF. In DNA form, the CDR3 reads TGTGCCACCAGCACCAGGTTGGGGCAGATGAACACCGGGGAGCTGTTTTTT. Full variable domain (remainder filled in from reference TRBV7-9 and TRBJ2-2): DTGVSQNPRHKITKRGQNVTFRCDPISEHNRLYWYRQTLGQGPEFLTYFQNEAQLEKSRLLSDRFSAERPKGSFSTLEIQRTEQGDSAMYLCATSTRLGQMNTGELFFGEGSRLTVL.

This clone was observed a few times. This rearrangement joins TRBV6-5 to TRBJ1-6; 8 bases are a match to TRBD1. CDR1 is MNHEY, CDR2 SVGAGI, per germline. The CDR3 totals 15 residues. J lost 8 bases, V lost 6 bases, and 9 bases had no gene match. This CDR3 is CASSLRGQGDSPLHF. As DNA, the CDR3 is TGTGCCAGCAGCCTACGCGGACAGGGTGATTCACCCCTCCACTTT.

The chain recombines TRBV5-1 with TRBJ1-1; the D gene is possibly TRBD1 (5 bases). The CDR3 is 14 residues long. Germline values: CDR1 SGHRS, CDR2 YFSETQ. Trimming took off 2 bases at V and 4 bases at J, with 12 bases between the two ends. CDR3 protein: CASSFRNRTTEAFF. Written as DNA, the CDR3 is TGCGCCAGCAGCTTTCGTAACAGGACCACTGAAGCTTTCTTT.

Worth noting for this clone: A junction end diverges from the germline sequence, so it may reflect a read error. The chain couples TRBV19 to TRBJ2-3; 8 nucleotides agree with TRBD2. The CDR3 is made up of 12 amino acids. The germline V gene has CDR1 LNHDA and CDR2 SQIVND (reference sequence). The CDR3 region has the DNA TGTGCCAGTAGTGTTCCTAGGACTAGCCCGCATTTT. Protein product: CASSVPRTSPHF. Based on the CDR3 plus reference TRBV19 and TRBJ2-3, the full variable domain is DGGITQSPKYLFRKEGQNVTLSCEQNLNHDAMYWYRQDPGQGLRLIYYSQIVNDFQKGDIAEGYSVSREKKESFPLTVTSAQKNPTAFYLCASSVPRTSPHFGPGTRLTVL.

The CDR3: CASSLAGTALREKLFF. The CDR3 nucleotides are TGTGCCAGCAGCTTAGCGGGGACAGCTTTACGAGAAAAACTGTTTTTT. This chain links TRBV7-9 with TRBJ1-4, with TRBD1 matching 7 bases. V shed 0 bases, J shed 8 bases, and the junction held 9 bases outside the gene matches. The CDR3 contains 16 residues. Germline V gene data show CDR1 as SEHNR and CDR2 as FQNEAQ (reference sequence).

The gene calls are TRBV10-3 and TRBJ1-5, with 10 bases that match TRBD1. The CDR3 has 16 amino acids. Losses at the gene ends were 0 bases for V and 4 bases for J; bases not matched to a gene: 3. The germline CDR1 and CDR2 sequences are ENHRY and SYGVKD. CDR3 in amino acids: CAISESGTGANQPQHF. The CDR3 DNA follows: TGTGCCATCAGTGAGTCCGGGACAGGGGCAAATCAGCCCCAGCATTTT.

J is TRBJ1-1 and V is TRBV18, with 7 bases aligning to TRBD1. The V gene's germline CDR1 is KGHSH and CDR2 LQKENI. CDR3 length equals 14 residues. V lost 5 bases to trimming and J lost 1 base; unmatched junction nucleotides: 4. CDR3 sequence (DNA): TGTGCCAGCTCATCGACAGGGCGGAACACTGAAGCTTTCTTT. Its protein is CASSSTGRNTEAFF. The variable domain in full, completed from reference TRBV18 and TRBJ1-1, reads NAGVMQNPRHLVRRRGQEARLRCSPMKGHSHVYWYRQLPEEGLKFMVYLQKENIIDESGMPKERFSAEFPKEGPSILRIQQVVRGDSAAYFCASSSTGRNTEAFFGQGTRLTVV.

The V gene is TRBV18, the J gene TRBJ2-1; maybe TRBD1 (5 bases). The V gene lost 2 bases and the J gene lost 13 bases, with 12 bases spanning the gap. The CDR3 sequence is 12 residues long. Germline V gives CDR1 KGHSH, CDR2 LQKENI. CDR3 sequence reads: CASSPLGPPQFF. The CDR3 nucleotides read TGTGCCAGCTCACCATTGGGGCCGCCCCAGTTCTTC.

The V call is TRBV28, the J call TRBJ1-1; no clear D. In germline, CDR1 is MDHEN, CDR2 SYDVKM. With 6 bases removed from V and 2 bases from J, the gap between germline ends came to 19 bases. The CDR3 contains 16 residues. The CDR3 coding sequence is TGTGCCAGCAGGGCAACCGCCGGGTCGGAAAACACTGAAGCTTTCTTT. Residues: CASRATAGSENTEAFF. The full variable domain, completed using reference TRBV28 and TRBJ1-1, is DVKVTQSSRYLVKRTGEKVFLECVQDMDHENMFWYRQDPGLGLRLIYFSYDVKMKEKGDIPEGYSVSREKKERFSLILESASTNQTSMYLCASRATAGSENTEAFFGQGTRLTVV.

In this sample, this clone turned up a few times. The V call is TRBV15, the J call TRBJ1-2; D not resolved. V dropped 5 bases and J dropped 12 bases, with 16 bases sitting between them. Germline CDR1 is LNHNV and CDR2 is YYDKDF (reference sequence). The CDR3 length is 12 residues. The CDR3 bases are TGTGCCACCAGCTCCGAGCCAGGCCCTCACACCTTC. Encoded protein: CATSSEPGPHTF.

The chain combines TRBV3-1 (or the pseudogene TRBV3-2) with TRBJ1-2; D may be TRBD1 (6 bases). Trimming took off 4 bases at V and 8 bases at J, with 14 bases between the two ends. CDR3 size: 13 residues. Germline V CDR1 and CDR2: LGHDT, YNNKEL (reference sequence). For the CDR3, the DNA is TGTGCCAGCAGCCCCACCTCAAGGGGGGGCTACACCTTC. Residues: CASSPTSRGGYTF.

The chain links TRBV2 to TRBJ2-7; 7 positions match TRBD1. Germline assignment: CDR1 SNHLY and CDR2 FYNNEI. This CDR3 is 14 amino acids long. V trimming: 8 bases; J trimming: 7 bases; junction bases outside the gene matches: 14. The CDR3 DNA is TGTGCCAGCTGTCGGGACAGCCCATTTGGGGAGCAGTACTTC. Translation gives CASCRDSPFGEQYF. The full variable domain, completed using reference TRBV2 and TRBJ2-7, is EPEVTQTPSHQVTQMGQEVILRCVPISNHLYFYWYRQILGQKVEFLVSFYNNEISEKSEIFDDQFSVERPDGSNFTLKIRSTKLEDSAMYFCASCRDSPFGEQYFGPGTRLTVT.

This clone was detected only a few times. The rearrangement joins TRBV7-9 to TRBJ2-7; the match to TRBD1 covers 7 bases. CDR1 and CDR2 from the germline V gene are SEHNR and FQNEAQ (reference sequence). This CDR3 is 13 amino acids long. Trimming cost V 6 bases and J 7 bases; bases outside gene matches: 9. CDR3 residues: CASSLDRIGEQYF. The CDR3, as DNA: TGTGCCAGCAGTCTGGACAGGATCGGTGAGCAGTACTTC.

This chain links TRBV3-1 (or the pseudogene TRBV3-2) with TRBJ1-3; tentatively, D is TRBD1 (5 bases). Per germline, CDR1 LGHDT and CDR2 YNNKEL (reference sequence). CDR3 length: 15 residues. The ends were cut back, 0 bases at V and 5 bases at J, with 11 bases in the middle. The CDR3 sequence: CASSQDSQGRNTIYF. CDR3 nucleotide sequence: TGTGCCAGCAGCCAAGACAGTCAGGGCAGAAACACCATATATTTT.

The gene calls are TRBV18 and TRBJ1-3; D perhaps matches TRBD1 (5 bases). Germline CDR1 and CDR2: KGHSH and LQKENI. V lost 0 bases to trimming and J lost 0 bases, with 6 bases between them. The CDR3 runs to 15 residues. The CDR3 here is CASSPPTASGNTIYF. Written as DNA, the CDR3 is TGTGCCAGCTCACCACCGACAGCCTCTGGAAACACCATATATTTT.